This entry lists 14 T cell receptor beta chains sequenced from one sample in a study of blood T cell repertoires in COVID-19. Sequencing used immunoSEQ multiplex PCR; TCRdb keeps in-frame clones, though not all of them. Found here are roughly 25,000 clones, 88% of them singletons; the top ten hold about 20%. Sequencing input: peripheral blood. These receptors originate from a man between 65 and 85 years old in a cohort sampled during active COVID-19.

This clone was seen once. The rearrangement joins TRBV23-1 to TRBJ2-5; 7 bases match TRBD1. TRBV23-1 belongs to the ORF category, with a function that is uncertain. The CDR3 loop spans 15 amino acids. V was clipped by 9 bases and J by 8 bases; unmatched bases: 18. In DNA, the CDR3 is TGCGCCAGAGAATTACGGACAGGACTCTCTTATACCCAGTACTTC. The encoded protein is CARELRTGLSYTQYF.

The V and J genes are TRBV19 and TRBJ1-1, with D perhaps matching TRBD1 (6 bases). The ends were cut back, 7 bases at V and 11 bases at J, with 23 bases in the middle. The CDR3 consists of 14 residues. The germline gives CDR1 LNHDA, CDR2 SQIVND (reference sequence). CDR3 loop: CASKPLDRPTSAFF. CDR3 sequence (DNA): TGTGCCAGTAAGCCGTTGGACAGACCGACCTCGGCTTTCTTT.

The chain carries TRBV11-2 and TRBJ2-7; 12 bases are a match to TRBD1. This CDR3 region has 16 residues. Germline V gives CDR1 SGHAT, CDR2 FQNNGV. J gave up 6 bases and V 2 bases, and 8 bases lay outside the gene matches. The chain's CDR3 is CASSLTPGQGASEQYF. CDR3 in DNA: TGTGCCAGCAGCTTAACCCCGGGACAGGGGGCGAGCGAGCAGTACTTC. The full variable domain, with the rest looked up from reference TRBV11-2 and TRBJ2-7, is EAGVAQSPRYKIIEKRQSVAFWCNPISGHATLYWYQQILGQGPKLLIQFQNNGVVDDSQLPKDRFSAERLKGVDSTLKIQPAKLEDSAVYLCASSLTPGQGASEQYFGPGTRLTVT.

The rearrangement links TRBV9 to TRBJ2-7, with 9 bases that match TRBD2. This CDR3 comprises 15 residues. V trimming: 0 bases; J trimming: 2 bases; junction bases outside the gene matches: 3. Germline V lookup: CDR1 SGDLS, CDR2 YYNGEE. The chain's CDR3 is CASSVGAGGPYEQYF. DNA for the CDR3: TGTGCCAGCAGCGTAGGGGCGGGAGGGCCCTACGAGCAGTACTTC.

This clone has just a few counts. V and J are TRBV6-6 and TRBJ2-7, with D tentatively TRBD2 (6 bases). CDR1 is MNHNY and CDR2 is SVGAGI in the germline V gene (reference sequence). The V and J ends lost 7 bases and 2 bases respectively, with 15 bases between them. This CDR3 spans 14 amino acids. CDR3 in DNA: TGTGCCAGCACTCGACTAGTTCCAACCTACGAGCAGTACTTC. Encoded protein: CASTRLVPTYEQYF.

The rearrangement uses TRBV24-1 and TRBJ2-7; a possible D gene is TRBD2 (6 bases). CDR1 and CDR2 (germline): KGHDR, SFDVKD. V lost 4 bases, J lost 6 bases, and 15 bases lay in between. This CDR3 has 14 amino acids. The CDR3 coding sequence is TGTGCCACCAGTGAGCCCCGGGACTTTGGCGAGCAGTACTTC. Protein: CATSEPRDFGEQYF.

V usage is TRBV3-1 (or the pseudogene TRBV3-2) and J usage is TRBJ2-1; 10 nucleotides align to TRBD2. This CDR3 has 17 residues. Looked up from germline, CDR1 is LGHDT and CDR2 is YNNKEL (reference sequence). V gave up 5 bases and J gave up 0 bases; unmatched junction bases: 7. DNA of the CDR3: TGTGCCAGCAGCTCCCGGACTAGCGGAAACTCCTACAATGAGCAGTTCTTC. Residues: CASSSRTSGNSYNEQFF.

V gene TRBV10-1 combines with J gene TRBJ2-7, with 14 nucleotides matching TRBD2. The CDR3 totals 17 residues. The germline gives CDR1 WNHNN, CDR2 SYGVQD (reference sequence). V dropped 6 bases and J dropped 2; count of bases not matched to a gene: 9. CDR3 sequence: CASSSGTSGSEAYEQYF. In DNA form, the CDR3 reads TGCGCCAGCAGCTCCGGGACTAGCGGGAGTGAGGCCTACGAGCAGTACTTC.

The chain has TRBV28 and TRBJ2-3; 7 bases fit TRBD2. This CDR3 has 16 residues. The V gene's germline CDR1 is MDHEN and CDR2 SYDVKM. V dropped 2 bases and J dropped 3; count of bases not matched to a gene: 8. Written as DNA, the CDR3 is TGTGCCAGCAGTTTACGTCGCGGGAGCGGGACAGATACGCAGTATTTT. This encodes CASSLRRGSGTDTQYF.

The chain carries TRBV7-3 and TRBJ2-2; a possible D gene is TRBD2 (6 bases). The CDR3 is 14 amino acids. Germline V CDR1 and CDR2: SGHTA, FQGTGA. The V end lost 3 bases, the J end lost 2 bases, and 7 bases lay between the germline ends. In DNA, the CDR3 is TGTGCCAGCAGCTTGGGAGGAAACACCGGGGAGCTGTTTTTT. Its translation: CASSLGGNTGELFF.

The V call is TRBV11-2, the J call TRBJ2-7; 7 bases are a match to TRBD1. The CDR3 has 14 amino acids. The V segment lost 4 bases and the J segment 2 bases; nucleotides outside the gene matches: 5. Germline assignment: CDR1 SGHAT and CDR2 FQNNGV. CDR3 nucleotide sequence: TGTGCCAGCAGCTACCGGGACAGCCCCTACGAGCAGTACTTC. Its protein product is CASSYRDSPYEQYF.

V usage is TRBV6-2 or TRBV6-3 and J usage is TRBJ2-7; D may be TRBD2 (6 bases). Germline CDR1 MNHEY, CDR2 SVGEGT. The CDR3 extends over 16 amino acids. V was shortened by 6 bases and J by 6 bases, with 24 bases between the two germline ends. The CDR3 region has the DNA TGTGCCAGCAGCCACCAGTTCGTGGGAGGTATAGGCGAGCAGTACTTC. Protein product: CASSHQFVGGIGEQYF.

Points on this clone: This specimen includes other DNA sequences encoding the same CDR3. The chain couples TRBV9 to TRBJ2-5; 13 bases align to TRBD2. The CDR3 is 14 amino acids. The trim removed 2 bases at V and 5 bases at J, leaving 0 bases unmatched. Germline V CDR1 and CDR2: SGDLS, YYNGEE. CDR3 region: CASSVTSGRETQYF. CDR3 nucleotide sequence: TGTGCCAGCAGCGTGACTAGCGGGAGGGAGACCCAGTACTTC.

This clone was seen a handful of times. The chain joins TRBV5-1 to TRBJ1-1; D uncertain. The CDR3 extends over 14 amino acids. Trimming removed 2 bases at V and 3 bases at J, with 11 bases between. The germline CDR1 and CDR2 sequences are SGHRS and YFSETQ. DNA for the CDR3: TGCGCCAGCAGCTTCGGAGGGAGTTACACTGAAGCTTTCTTT. Residues: CASSFGGSYTEAFF. Combining the CDR3 with reference TRBV5-1 and TRBJ1-1 gives the whole variable domain KAGVTQTPRYLIKTRGQQVTLSCSPISGHRSVSWYQQTPGQGLQFLFEYFSETQRNKGNFPGRFSGRQFSNSRSEMNVSTLELGDSALYLCASSFGGSYTEAFFGQGTRLTVV.